This T cell receptor (beta chain) was captured by sequencing in a study of identical twins. TCRdb independently ran MiXCR on the 5' RACE reads; one entry per CDR3 protein. The top ten hold more than 4% of the sample, which has hundreds of thousands of distinct CDR3 sequences, about 20% seen once. This CDR3 has 15 residues. The V gene's germline CDR1 is DFQATT and CDR2 SNEGSKA (reference sequence). This clonotype has only one observation. At one end, the junction sequence differs from germline, possibly due to a read error. These data also featured in a second study, about T cells expressing NK-cell markers.

This sequence originates from a woman younger than 30 in good health. This rearrangement joins TRBV20-1 to TRBJ2-3; 9 bases match TRBD2. Sample: PBMCs. CDR3: CSAPFGGRATNTQYF. CDR3 DNA: TGCAGTGCCCCGTTTGGCGGGAGGGCCACAAATACGCAGTATTTT.